Shown below are 3 T cell receptor beta chains from a single sample sequenced in a study of identical twins. TCRdb fed the 5' RACE reads into MiXCR, producing one record per CDR3 protein. Among about 240,000 distinct CDR3 sequences, approximately 10% were seen once, and the ten largest hold 9% to 10%. Sequencing used memory T cells sorted from blood. These receptors all come from a man in his forties or fifties in good health.

The sample holds a few counts of this clonotype. CDR3 sequence (DNA): TGCGCCAGCAGCTTGACGGGGTGGGACAATGAGCAGTTCTTC. It specifies CASSLTGWDNEQFF. The chain combines TRBV5-1 with TRBJ2-1; tentative D call: TRBD2 (5 bases). Trimming left V 1 base short and J 5 bases short, with 10 bases between. Germline-derived CDR1 and CDR2 are SGHRS and YFSETQ. The CDR3 covers 14 residues.

This clonotype came up a few times. The chain combines TRBV5-1 with TRBJ1-4; 7 nucleotides align to TRBD1. J was trimmed by 8 bases and V by 1 base; bases with no gene match: 5. The V gene's germline CDR1 is SGHRS and CDR2 YFSETQ. This CDR3 spans 14 amino acids. The CDR3 DNA is TGCGCCAGCAGCTTGACAGGGGATAGGGAAAAACTGTTTTTT. The encoded protein is CASSLTGDREKLFF.

This clonotype was counted a few times. This sequence joins TRBV5-1 and TRBJ2-5, with D unresolved. The germline CDR1 and CDR2 sequences are SGHRS and YFSETQ. Trimming left V 3 bases short and J 4 bases short, with 13 bases between. This CDR3 has 14 residues. The CDR3 DNA sequence: TGCGCCAGCAGCTCCTGGGCGGCGCGAGAGACCCAGTACTTC. It translates to CASSSWAARETQYF.